These 21 T cell receptor beta chains were all obtained from the same sample, sequenced in a study of T cell responses to AZD1222 COVID-19 vaccine. Only in-frame clones appear in the TCRdb table, and some are missing; sequencing was by immunoSEQ multiplex PCR. Of some 130,000 clones in the sample, over 90% were seen once. The material was peripheral blood, obtained on day 0 of AZD1222 vaccination. These receptors originate from an adult in good health.

The table lists this clone with a count of one. V gene TRBV19 combines with J gene TRBJ2-2, with D tentatively TRBD1 (5 bases). The V gene's germline CDR1 is LNHDA and CDR2 SQIVND (reference sequence). The CDR3 covers 14 residues. V was clipped by 1 base and J by 6 bases, with 9 bases between them. The CDR3 nucleotides read TGTGCCAGTAGTATAGCCACAGGTGCCGGGGAGCTGTTTTTT. Encoded protein: CASSIATGAGELFF.

Only a few counts were recorded for this clone. The V gene is TRBV10-3, the J gene TRBJ1-1; tentative D call: TRBD1 (6 bases). CDR3 length: 15 amino acids. V lost 0 bases and J 3 bases, leaving 11 bases between the germline ends. Germline lookup yields CDR1 ENHRY and CDR2 SYGVKD. The CDR3 nucleotides read TGTGCCATCAGTGAGTCTAGGGGGAAGGACACTGAAGCTTTCTTT. Amino acid sequence: CAISESRGKDTEAFF.

The rearrangement joins TRBV11-2 to TRBJ1-5, with D hard to call. Germline CDR1 SGHAT, CDR2 FQNNGV. CDR3 size: 11 residues. V was pared by 6 bases and J by 10 bases, with 10 bases between. CDR3 protein: CASSLGEPQHF. CDR3 coding DNA: TGTGCCAGCAGTTTGGGAGAACCCCAGCATTTT.

This clone was counted once. The rearrangement links TRBV9 to TRBJ2-7, with a possible D match to TRBD2 (6 bases). Germline assignment: CDR1 SGDLS and CDR2 YYNGEE. This CDR3 spans 14 amino acids. The V end was cut by 4 bases, the J end by 7 bases, with 18 bases between. CDR3 sequence reads: CASSLTRGAGEQYF. CDR3 DNA sequence: TGTGCCAGCAGCCTTACCCGTGGGGCGGGGGAGCAGTACTTC. Full variable domain (outside the CDR3, taken from reference TRBV9 and TRBJ2-7): DSGVTQTPKHLITATGQRVTLRCSPRSGDLSVYWYQQSLDQGLQFLIQYYNGEERAKGNILERFSAQQFPDLHSELNLSSLELGDSALYFCASSLTRGAGEQYFGPGTRLTVT.

The CDR3 nucleotides are TGTGCCAGCAGCGAGACTAGCGGGGTTACGCAGTATTTT. It codes for CASSETSGVTQYF. This chain uses TRBV9 with TRBJ2-3; TRBD2 agrees at 11 bases. CDR1 SGDLS and CDR2 YYNGEE come from the germline V gene. The CDR3 runs 13 residues. V gave up 3 bases and J gave up 8 bases; unmatched junction bases: 2.

This chain joins TRBV5-4 and TRBJ2-5; 8 nucleotides line up with TRBD2. CDR1 is SGHNT, CDR2 YYREEE, per germline (reference sequence). The CDR3 sequence is 15 residues long. V gave up 1 base and J gave up 4 bases; unmatched junction bases: 6. This CDR3 is CASSLNGRGRETQYF. CDR3 DNA sequence: TGTGCCAGCAGCTTGAACGGGAGGGGGAGAGAGACCCAGTACTTC.

V gene TRBV4-3 combines with J gene TRBJ1-1; TRBD1 is a possible D gene (6 bases). The V end lost 0 bases, the J end lost 1 base, and 9 bases lay between the germline ends. The CDR3 runs to 15 residues. CDR1 is LGHNA and CDR2 is YSLEER in the germline V gene. The CDR3 is CASSQERGGNTEAFF. The CDR3 bases are TGCGCCAGCAGCCAAGAAAGGGGGGGGAACACTGAAGCTTTCTTT.

CDR3 nucleotide sequence: TGCGCCAGCAGCCATCACTACGAGCAGTACTTC. It is translated as CASSHHYEQYF. The rearrangement joins TRBV4-1 to TRBJ2-7; no reliable D call. CDR1 MGHRA and CDR2 YSYEKL come from the germline V gene. The length of the CDR3 is 11 residues. Trimming stripped 3 bases from V and 3 bases from J, with 3 bases between.

The genes are TRBV4-3 and TRBJ2-1; 7 bases map to TRBD2. V shed 1 base and J 5 bases; nucleotides not matched to a gene: 11. The CDR3 contains 17 residues. The germline V gene has CDR1 LGHNA and CDR2 YSLEER. CDR3 nucleotides: TGCGCCAGCAGCCAAGTTCCCAGGAGCGGGATTAACAATGAGCAGTTCTTC. Amino acids: CASSQVPRSGINNEQFF.

The V gene is TRBV28, the J gene TRBJ2-7; 8 bases are a match to TRBD2. The germline CDR1 and CDR2 sequences are MDHEN and SYDVKM. CDR3 size: 14 residues. The chain's CDR3 is CAIQSSGSLLEQYF. The CDR3 nucleotides are TGTGCGATTCAGTCCAGCGGGAGCCTCCTGGAGCAGTACTTC.

The V and J genes are TRBV30 and TRBJ1-2, with D possibly matching TRBD1 (6 bases). V shed 0 bases and J shed 2 bases, with 10 bases lying between them. CDR1 is GTSNPN and CDR2 is SVGIG in the germline V gene (reference sequence). CDR3 length: 14 residues. The CDR3 region has the DNA TGTGCCTGGAGTGTACTCCAGGGGAACTATGGCTACACCTTC. Amino acid sequence: CAWSVLQGNYGYTF.

This chain uses TRBV14 with TRBJ1-3; TRBD1 matches at 9 bases. The CDR3 is 15 amino acids. Germline-derived CDR1 and CDR2 are SGHDN and FVKESK. The junction had 4 bases not matched to a gene; V was cut back by 4 bases and J by 3 bases. CDR3 residues: CASSLGQGVGNTIYF. The CDR3 region has the DNA TGTGCCAGCAGCCTGGGACAGGGAGTTGGAAACACCATATATTTT.

The chain recombines TRBV9 with TRBJ2-1; D assignment may be TRBD1 or TRBD2 (6 bases each). The length of the CDR3 is 15 residues. With 4 bases removed from V and 8 bases from J, the gap between germline ends came to 19 bases. Germline V CDR1 and CDR2: SGDLS, YYNGEE. CDR3 DNA sequence: TGTGCCAGCAGCCCCTCCGGGGGCGCTGCCCATGAGCAGTTCTTC. This sequence encodes CASSPSGGAAHEQFF.

The V gene is TRBV19, the J gene TRBJ2-5; D not resolved. The CDR3 covers 17 residues. Germline V gene lookup returns CDR1 LNHDA and CDR2 SQIVND (reference sequence). V gave up 5 bases and J gave up 1 base, with 20 bases separating them. CDR3 DNA: TGTGCCAGTAGTCCTACCTTCGGAGCTAACTTCCAAGAGACCCAGTACTTC. Its translation is CASSPTFGANFQETQYF.

The gene calls are TRBV18 and TRBJ2-1, with 12 positions matching TRBD2. V shed 3 bases, J shed 8 bases, and the junction held 5 bases outside the gene matches. The V gene's germline CDR1 is KGHSH and CDR2 LQKENI. The CDR3 is made up of 15 amino acids. The CDR3 DNA reads TGTGCCAGCTCACCCGGACTAGCGGGGCGGGATGAGCAGTTCTTC. Its translation is CASSPGLAGRDEQFF.

V usage is TRBV4-3 and J usage is TRBJ2-5, with 10 bases aligning to TRBD2. CDR3 length: 15 amino acids. V lost 3 bases, J lost 2 bases, and 3 bases stayed unmatched. CDR1 is LGHNA and CDR2 is YSLEER in the germline V gene. Here the CDR3 reads CASSQASGGQETQYF. The CDR3 DNA follows: TGCGCCAGCAGCCAGGCTAGCGGGGGTCAAGAGACCCAGTACTTC.

V usage is TRBV28 and J usage is TRBJ2-3, with TRBD1 identical over 9 bases. Germline CDR1 MDHEN, CDR2 SYDVKM. This CDR3 is built from 13 residues. With 8 bases clipped from V and 6 bases from J, the junction kept 6 bases outside the gene matches. CDR3 DNA: TGTGCCAGCGGGGACAGGGCCCGGGATACGCAGTATTTT. Translation: CASGDRARDTQYF.

J is TRBJ2-7 and V is TRBV18; D could derive from TRBD1 or TRBD2 (6 bases each). From germline, CDR1 is KGHSH and CDR2 LQKENI. This CDR3 has 13 amino acids. V was trimmed by 2 bases and J by 4 bases, leaving 9 bases between them. The CDR3 DNA follows: TGTGCCAGCTCACCAAGGGGGGCTTACGAGCAGTACTTC. Its translation: CASSPRGAYEQYF.

The chain recombines TRBV18 with TRBJ2-2; the match to TRBD1 covers 12 bases. Per germline, CDR1 KGHSH and CDR2 LQKENI. Trimming took 6 bases from V and 5 from J; bases not matched to a gene: 7. The CDR3 is made up of 16 amino acids. In nucleotides, the CDR3 is TGTGCCAGCTCCTACTGGGACAGGGGGCCTACCGGGGAGCTGTTTTTT. The encoded protein is CASSYWDRGPTGELFF.

The chain couples TRBV24-1 to TRBJ2-1, with D tentatively TRBD1 or TRBD2 (5 bases each). V lost 1 base, J lost 6 bases, and 9 bases lay in between. Per the germline V gene, CDR1 is KGHDR and CDR2 is SFDVKD. The CDR3 runs to 14 residues. CDR3 sequence reads: CATSDFGGINEQFF. The CDR3 DNA follows: TGTGCCACCAGTGATTTTGGGGGAATCAATGAGCAGTTCTTC.

The chain couples TRBV5-1 to TRBJ1-2; D is ambiguous. The CDR3 covers 14 residues. Germline CDR1 SGHRS, CDR2 YFSETQ. Trimming left V 5 bases short and J 5 bases short, with 16 bases between. CDR3 nucleotide sequence: TGCGCCAGCAGTCCGTCTGGGTCAGATTATGGCTACACCTTC. Protein sequence: CASSPSGSDYGYTF.